This TCR beta chain was identified during a study of blood T cell repertoires in COVID-19 (dated by TCRdb to the early 2020s). Background for the entire study: Collaborator samples came from the United States, Italy and Spain and covered acute and convalescent phases of COVID-19. Where available, HLA class I and class II types were obtained from metadata supplied by the sample provider rather than from assay-based typing. The material from the prospective study consisted of cDNA or gDNA derived from T cells, B-cell-depleted T cells, or PBMCs. The dataset comprised deeply sampled blood TCRbeta repertoires from subjects exposed to, actively infected with, or recovered from COVID-19. A freely available public database, intended as a resource for researchers studying the immune response to SARS-CoV-2, is where the repertoires were released. Samples were obtained from the ongoing ImmuneRACE study (first 160 participants) and from 1,200 or so subjects provided by 6 global collaborators. The sample metadata nearly always contained a de-identified subject ID, COVID-19 status, age in years and sex.

The sample holds a few counts of this clone. Which antigen it targets is not known. Base qualities are not provided; no much larger clone lies one nucleotide away. TCRbeta CDR3 regions were amplified from genomic DNA by means of the immunoSEQ Assay, a bias-controlled multiplex PCR. Under the source paper's analysis protocol: The number of nucleated cells in each sample was estimated by amplification of reference gene primers within the assay. To quantify the absolute abundance of each unique TCRbeta CDR3 rearrangement, sequence reads were collapsed and filtered. Productive Simpson clonality was computed per sample as the square root of Simpson's diversity index over productive rearrangements. Imported from immuneACCESS, the table was reduced by TCRdb to in-frame sequences with V and J called. These copies leave out some clones; in studies compared against another copy, an unresolved V gene accounts for under half, and the cause of the remainder is not known. Clone size and the V and J calls come from that table; the DNA yielded D and trimming. Across this sample there are approximately 240,000 clones, with around 82% seen only once. The top ten hold about 5.3% of the sample.

General study outcomes and caveats: The amount of clinical and demographic metadata varied by source and participant and was provided uncurated.

Each collaborating institution followed its own protocols to collect whole blood in K2EDTA tubes. For TCRbeta analysis, collaborators shipped samples as frozen whole blood, isolated PBMCs, or DNA extracted from either of those sample types. The CDR3 contains 17 residues, cysteine and phenylalanine counted. Only the CDR3 portion is preserved as DNA: 51 bases, with reading frame beginning at the first base. Trimming costs V 5 bases and J 1 base, and their ends lie 21 bases apart. For CDR1 and CDR2, the germline V gene (reference sequence) lists MNHEY and SMNVEV. The TCR comes from a woman at least 80 years old with active or convalescent COVID-19. The chain is encoded by TRBV27 joined to TRBJ2-7, with TRBD1 perhaps the D gene, on 7 matching bases. The sample consisted of peripheral blood. The bases read TGTGCCAGCAGTGTAAGGACAGGATATGGGGGGTCCTACGAGCAGTACTTC. The encoded protein is CASSVRTGYGGSYEQYF.